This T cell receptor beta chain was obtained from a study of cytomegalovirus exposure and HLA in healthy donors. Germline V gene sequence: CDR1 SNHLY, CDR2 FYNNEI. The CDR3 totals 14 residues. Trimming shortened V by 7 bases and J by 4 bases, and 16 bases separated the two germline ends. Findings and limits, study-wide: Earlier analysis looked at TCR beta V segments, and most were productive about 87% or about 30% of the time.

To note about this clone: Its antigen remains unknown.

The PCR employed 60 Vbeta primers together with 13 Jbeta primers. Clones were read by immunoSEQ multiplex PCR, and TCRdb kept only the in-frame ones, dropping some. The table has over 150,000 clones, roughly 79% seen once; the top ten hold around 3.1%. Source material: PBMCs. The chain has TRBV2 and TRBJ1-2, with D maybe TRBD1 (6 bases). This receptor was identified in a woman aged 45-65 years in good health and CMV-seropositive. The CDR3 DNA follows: TGTGCCAGCACCGAGGACAGTGACCTCTATGGCTACACCTTC. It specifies CASTEDSDLYGYTF.